This T cell receptor beta chain derives from a study of graft-versus-host responses after intestinal transplantation (dated by TCRdb to the early 2020s). Context from the whole study: The transplants that recipients received were multivisceral, liver-intestinal, or isolated intestinal. Every recipient was given anti-thymocyte globulin induction, then maintenance tacrolimus and steroids for about three years. Bulk TCR-beta CDR3 sequencing was used to track graft-versus-host and host-versus-graft alloreactive T cell clones in the graft, circulation and bone marrow after intestinal transplantation. To identify alloreactive clones, pre-transplant mixed lymphocyte reaction products were sequenced and then compared with unstimulated pre-transplant donor and recipient T cells. A cohort of approximately 23 intestinal transplant recipients, including one retransplant, was enrolled, and a few patients lacking pretransplant specimens were excluded. A peak of at least 4% donor T cells among recipient peripheral blood mononuclear cells was the definition used for donor T cell macrochimerism. Samples from a few later patients were sequenced in-house on an Illumina MiSeq with MiXCR processing rather than by the commercial service.

Points the paper makes about the study in general: Early after transplant, peak levels of circulating GvH clones were associated with declines in HvG clones. In the allografts of patients with donor T cell macrochimerism, GvH to HvG T cell clonal ratios were high. GvH clones were detected in recipient bone marrow, and some appeared earlier in ileal mucosa or blood, consistent with an intestinal mucosal origin. Conclusions were limited by the relatively low number and heterogeneity of intestinal transplant patients.

The method behind the library was the immunoSEQ multiplex PCR assay. In most patients, genomic DNA was isolated using the Qiagen DNeasy Blood and Tissue Kit and sent frozen to Adaptive Biotechnologies for TCR sequencing. For most patients, genomic DNA was subjected to high-throughput TCR-beta CDR3 sequencing by Adaptive Biotechnologies. In the paper's pipeline: TCR sequencing data were retrieved from Adaptive's ImmunoSEQ software for about 17 patients, whereas a few other patients were processed with MiXCR and VDJtools. To correct CD4 versus CD8 sorting errors, any sequence found in both subsets at a frequency ratio below 5:1 was removed. CDR3 nucleotide sequences shared by donor and recipient were removed because the origin of these sequences could not be assigned. At least 2-fold expansion over unstimulated cells and a minimum CFSE-low frequency of 0.002% (template counts) or 0.001% (read counts) were required for clones to be classified as alloreactive. Clones were considered mappable if detected in sequenced pre-transplant spleen, lymph node, or MLR CFSE-low populations of the donor or recipient. The cumulative frequency of alloreactive clones was calculated as a percentage of all sequences, weighted by copy number. TCRdb mirrors the immuneACCESS table, restricted to in-frame sequences. Some clones are absent from its copies; in checked studies, under half trace to an unresolved V gene, and the reason for the others is unknown. V and J calls and clone size are those listed in that table; D and trimming were worked out from the DNA. The sample table contains 95,000 to 150,000 clones; only one count was recorded for approximately 92% of them. The ten top clones hold roughly 0.12% of the sample.

Read against the paper, the sample's time point label means: cells obtained before transplantation from donor or recipient. CD3+CD4+ and CD3+CD8+ populations were FACS-sorted from unstimulated pre-transplant donor and recipient cells taken from spleen or lymph nodes. From the germline V gene, CDR1 is LGHNT and CDR2 is FRNRAP. The junction shows trimming of 5 bases on V and 8 bases on J, and the gene matches do not reach 7 bases of it. Spanning cysteine to phenylalanine, the CDR3 consists of 14 amino acids. Of the read, only the CDR3 DNA is kept; its 42 bases are in frame from base 1. This clone appeared a few times. The specificity of this receptor is unknown. No much larger clone exists at a distance of one base, and base qualities are not known.

This clonotype was sampled from a human donor who received an intestinal transplant. This specimen was unstimulated CD4+ T cells sorted from spleen or lymph node cells, taken before intestinal transplant. The sequence is built from TRBV12-5 and TRBJ1-4, with TRBD1 identical over 8 junction bases. CDR3 reads: CASGPGQGREKLFF. The DNA sequence is as follows: TGTGCTAGTGGTCCTGGACAGGGCCGGGAAAAACTGTTTTTT.